This entry concerns a single T cell receptor (beta chain). Generated by immunoSEQ multiplex PCR, the TCRdb table keeps only in-frame clones and is missing some. The sample records about 220,000 clones, over 60% being singletons. This sample is part of a study of blood T cell repertoires in COVID-19. Study-level information: Samples came from the United States, Italy and Spain, spanning acute and convalescent COVID-19.

Germline CDR1 is MNHEY and CDR2 is SVGAGI. CDR3 length equals 15 residues. The germline V and J ends were trimmed by 5 bases and 2 bases, with 14 bases remaining between them. Sample: peripheral blood. The clonotype was recovered from a woman between 70 and 85 years old with acute or convalescent COVID-19. This chain connects TRBV6-5 to TRBJ2-3; possibly TRBD1 for D (6 bases). The CDR3 sequence is CASSNLQGTTDTQYF. The CDR3 region has the DNA TGTGCCAGCAGTAACCTACAGGGAACCACAGATACGCAGTATTTT.